The 27 T cell receptor beta chains in this list originate from one sample, sequenced in a study of siplizumab effects on memory and regulatory T cells. The method was immunoSEQ multiplex PCR; TCRdb's version includes in-frame clones alone and lacks a portion of them. This table holds some 64,000 clones, about 80% found once. The sequencing sample was made of memory CD4+ T cells sorted from blood. These receptors all stem from a human donor in good health.

The J gene is TRBJ1-1, the V gene TRBV28; D not certain. V was clipped by 6 bases and J by 0 bases, with 17 bases between them. The length of the CDR3 is 16 residues. The germline CDR1 and CDR2 sequences are MDHEN and SYDVKM. In DNA form, the CDR3 reads TGTGCCAGCAGCCGCCGCCCCCACCGGATGAACACTGAAGCTTTCTTT. Translated, it gives CASSRRPHRMNTEAFF.

CDR3 sequence: CATRGGGTLGEKLFF. In DNA form, the CDR3 reads TGTGCCACCCGGGGGGGAGGGACACTGGGTGAAAAACTGTTTTTT. The chain uses TRBV6-1 and TRBJ1-4; the D gene is possibly TRBD1 (6 bases). With 10 bases removed from V and 7 bases from J, the gap between germline ends came to 22 bases. This CDR3 spans 15 amino acids. CDR1 is MNHNS and CDR2 is SASEGT in the germline V gene.

The V and J genes are TRBV7-6 and TRBJ2-7, with 7 positions matching TRBD1. Per germline, CDR1 SGHVS and CDR2 FNYEAQ. Trimming at V came to 5 bases and at J to 6 bases, leaving 7 bases not matched to a gene. This CDR3 is built from 13 residues. The CDR3 sequence: CASSATGTVEQYF. CDR3 sequence (DNA): TGTGCCAGCAGCGCCACCGGGACAGTCGAGCAGTACTTC.

The V call is TRBV19, the J call TRBJ1-5, with 7 bases aligning to TRBD1. Germline V gene sequence: CDR1 LNHDA, CDR2 SQIVND (reference sequence). CDR3 length equals 13 residues. Germline trimming cut 7 bases from V and 8 bases from J; bases unmatched to any gene: 8. The chain's CDR3 is CASNQDRLEPQHF. The CDR3 coding sequence is TGTGCCAGTAATCAGGACAGGTTAGAGCCCCAGCATTTT. Looking up the rest from reference TRBV19 and TRBJ1-5 gives the full variable domain: DGGITQSPKYLFRKEGQNVTLSCEQNLNHDAMYWYRQDPGQGLRLIYYSQIVNDFQKGDIAEGYSVSREKKESFPLTVTSAQKNPTAFYLCASNQDRLEPQHFGDGTRLSIL.

V usage is TRBV18 and J usage is TRBJ2-7; 8 positions agree with TRBD1. Germline CDR1 is KGHSH and CDR2 is LQKENI. The V gene end was trimmed by 5 bases and the J gene end by 3 bases; junction bases not matched to a gene: 9. The CDR3 runs to 15 residues. The CDR3: CASSGTGTGVYEQYF. In DNA, the CDR3 is TGTGCCAGCTCAGGGACCGGGACAGGCGTCTACGAGCAGTACTTC.

V usage is TRBV9 and J usage is TRBJ2-5, with a possible D match to TRBD1 (5 bases). V was cut by 4 bases and J by 4 bases, with 14 bases left in between. The CDR3 extends over 14 amino acids. Germline loops: CDR1 SGDLS, CDR2 YYNGEE. The CDR3 bases are TGTGCCAGCAGCAAAGGGGCTAAGGGAGAGACCCAGTACTTC. The encoded protein is CASSKGAKGETQYF.

The rearrangement uses TRBV9 and TRBJ2-3; 15 bases map to TRBD2. CDR3 length: 18 amino acids. The V segment lost 0 bases and the J segment 5 bases; nucleotides outside the gene matches: 7. The germline gives CDR1 SGDLS, CDR2 YYNGEE. For the CDR3, the DNA is TGTGCCAGCAGCGTAGGTCGGACTAGCGGGGGGGCGGGAGATACGCAGTATTTT. It is translated as CASSVGRTSGGAGDTQYF.

This chain joins TRBV10-2 and TRBJ2-1, with 8 nucleotides matching TRBD1. The germline gives CDR1 WSHSY, CDR2 SAAADI. This CDR3 region has 16 residues. The J segment lost 9 bases and the V segment lost 2 bases, leaving 12 bases of the junction unmatched. This CDR3 is CASSESRPGGRIEQFF. The CDR3 DNA follows: TGCGCCAGCAGTGAGAGTCGTCCAGGGGGCCGTATTGAGCAGTTCTTC.

This clone has a single count. This chain connects TRBV6-6 to TRBJ2-3; a weak D match, TRBD2 (5 bases). V dropped 4 bases and J dropped 5 bases, with 7 bases sitting between them. Germline V gene lookup returns CDR1 MNHNY and CDR2 SVGAGI (reference sequence). The CDR3 runs to 12 residues. The CDR3 sequence: CASSFAGDTQYF. The CDR3, as DNA: TGTGCCAGCAGTTTTGCGGGAGATACGCAGTATTTT.

The V and J genes are TRBV4-1 and TRBJ2-7; 7 nucleotides align to TRBD1. The germline V gene encodes CDR1 MGHRA and CDR2 YSYEKL. The J segment lost 6 bases and the V segment lost 3 bases, leaving 17 bases of the junction unmatched. The CDR3 contains 17 residues. The CDR3 sequence is CASSQKSGTVVAGEQYF. CDR3 in DNA: TGCGCCAGCAGCCAGAAATCCGGGACAGTGGTGGCTGGCGAGCAGTACTTC.

This CDR3 is CASSPYTKNTDTQYF. In DNA, the CDR3 is TGTGCCAGCAGTCCATACACGAAGAACACAGATACGCAGTATTTT. The J gene is TRBJ2-3, the V gene TRBV28; D remains ambiguous. With 5 bases removed from V and 2 bases from J, the gap between germline ends came to 14 bases. CDR3 length: 15 amino acids. The germline gives CDR1 MDHEN, CDR2 SYDVKM. The full variable domain, rest sourced from reference TRBV28 and TRBJ2-3, is DVKVTQSSRYLVKRTGEKVFLECVQDMDHENMFWYRQDPGLGLRLIYFSYDVKMKEKGDIPEGYSVSREKKERFSLILESASTNQTSMYLCASSPYTKNTDTQYFGPGTRLTVL.

V gene TRBV5-5 combines with J gene TRBJ2-7, with 9 bases matching TRBD1. V trimming: 2 bases; J trimming: 2 bases; junction bases outside the gene matches: 2. Per the germline V gene, CDR1 is SGHKS and CDR2 is YYEKEE (reference sequence). The CDR3 contains 14 residues. The CDR3 nucleotides are TGTGCCAGCAGCTTACAGGGGGCCCCCTACGAGCAGTACTTC. Protein: CASSLQGAPYEQYF.

This rearrangement joins TRBV6-5 to TRBJ1-6, with no clear D. V shed 6 bases and J shed 10 bases, with 13 bases lying between them. The CDR3 has 13 residues. Germline CDR1 and CDR2: MNHEY and SVGAGI. DNA of the CDR3: TGTGCCAGCAGGGAAGGGTTGCAATCACCCCTCCACTTT. Residues: CASREGLQSPLHF.

This sequence joins TRBV7-3 and TRBJ2-3; D is possibly TRBD2 (5 bases). Trimming shortened V by 5 bases and J by 6 bases, and 9 bases separated the two germline ends. Germline V gene lookup returns CDR1 SGHTA and CDR2 FQGTGA. The length of the CDR3 is 12 residues. The DNA of the CDR3 is TGTGCCAGCAGCAATAGAGGGGATACGCAGTATTTT. This encodes CASSNRGDTQYF.

This chain connects TRBV6-1 to TRBJ2-7; unclear D gene. Between the trimmed V and J ends, which lost 7 bases and 5 bases, there was a span of 12 bases. Germline CDR1 is MNHNS and CDR2 is SASEGT. The length of the CDR3 is 12 residues. The CDR3 loop is CASTGRWNEQYF. The CDR3 region has the DNA TGTGCCAGCACGGGTAGGTGGAACGAGCAGTACTTC.

V is TRBV5-6 and J is TRBJ2-3; 8 bases map to TRBD2. The length of the CDR3 is 16 residues. Trimming took 0 bases from V and 0 from J; bases not matched to a gene: 3. Germline V gives CDR1 SGHDT, CDR2 YYEEEE. The CDR3 DNA reads TGTGCCAGCAGCTTGGGAATAGCGGGAAGCACAGATACGCAGTATTTT. Translated: CASSLGIAGSTDTQYF.

The V gene is TRBV5-5, the J gene TRBJ2-7; D might be TRBD1 (7 bases). Between the trimmed V and J ends, which lost 2 bases and 7 bases, there was a span of 10 bases. CDR1 SGHKS and CDR2 YYEKEE come from the germline V gene (reference sequence). The CDR3 extends over 12 amino acids. The CDR3 sequence: CASSFAGGEQYF. The DNA for the CDR3 is TGTGCCAGCAGCTTCGCAGGGGGGGAGCAGTACTTC.

The chain combines TRBV11-3 with TRBJ2-1; TRBD2 agrees at 14 bases. The CDR3 is 18 amino acids. V lost 6 bases, J lost 6 bases, and 13 bases stayed unmatched. The germline gives CDR1 SGHNT, CDR2 YENEEA. CDR3 nucleotide sequence: TGTGCCAGCAGTCTGACCGGGACTAGCGGGGGTACCTCCAATGAGCAGTTCTTC. Protein sequence: CASSLTGTSGGTSNEQFF.

The chain carries TRBV19 and TRBJ2-1; perhaps TRBD1 as D (6 bases). V lost 6 bases and J 7 bases, leaving 10 bases between the germline ends. The CDR3 is 12 residues long. Germline CDR1 LNHDA, CDR2 SQIVND (reference sequence). The CDR3 sequence is CASRNRENEQFF. CDR3 bases: TGTGCCAGTAGAAACAGGGAAAATGAGCAGTTCTTC. Using reference TRBV19 and TRBJ2-1 for the parts outside the CDR3, the full variable domain is DGGITQSPKYLFRKEGQNVTLSCEQNLNHDAMYWYRQDPGQGLRLIYYSQIVNDFQKGDIAEGYSVSREKKESFPLTVTSAQKNPTAFYLCASRNRENEQFFGPGTRLTVL.

In this sample, this clone turned up once. V is TRBV5-6 and J is TRBJ1-1; D ambiguous. The germline V and J ends were trimmed by 4 bases and 6 bases, with 10 bases remaining between them. Germline V gene lookup returns CDR1 SGHDT and CDR2 YYEEEE. CDR3 length equals 12 residues. CDR3 sequence reads: CASSLQRAEAFF. CDR3 in DNA: TGTGCCAGCAGCCTACAGCGGGCTGAAGCTTTCTTT.

The genes are TRBV6-1 and TRBJ2-7, with 8 bases lining up with TRBD1. The CDR3 consists of 15 residues. The junction had 10 bases not matched to a gene; V was cut back by 6 bases and J by 3 bases. CDR1 and CDR2 (germline): MNHNS, SASEGT. The CDR3 DNA sequence: TGTGCCAGCAGCGGGACAGGAACAAACCTCTACGAGCAGTACTTC. This encodes CASSGTGTNLYEQYF.

In DNA, the CDR3 is TGTGCCAGCAGAAGACAGGGGCAGCAGTACTTC. Residues: CASRRQGQQYF. The rearrangement joins TRBV6-1 to TRBJ2-7; 8 bases agree with TRBD1. The germline gives CDR1 MNHNS, CDR2 SASEGT. V shed 6 bases, J shed 8 bases, and the junction held 3 bases outside the gene matches. The CDR3 is 11 amino acids.

The chain employs TRBV7-2 and TRBJ2-1; D uncertain. V was pared by 6 bases and J by 8 bases, with 8 bases between. The CDR3 is 11 amino acids. Germline values: CDR1 SGHTA, CDR2 FQGNSA. CDR3 coding DNA: TGTGCCAGCAGTCCGAGGCATGAGCAGTTCTTC. Its translation is CASSPRHEQFF.

In this sample, this clone turned up a few times. The V call is TRBV5-4, the J call TRBJ1-3, with D perhaps TRBD1 (5 bases). The V end was cut by 4 bases, the J end by 1 base, with 15 bases between. This CDR3 has 16 amino acids. The germline V gene encodes CDR1 SGHNT and CDR2 YYREEE (reference sequence). The CDR3 region is CASSQSGPVSGNTIYF. The DNA for the CDR3 is TGTGCCAGCAGCCAGTCGGGACCCGTTTCTGGAAACACCATATATTTT.

This CDR3 reads CASSLLRGYEQYF. DNA for the CDR3: TGTGCCAGCAGCTTACTGAGGGGCTACGAGCAGTACTTC. The chain carries TRBV11-2 and TRBJ2-7; D is tentatively TRBD1 or TRBD2 (5 bases each). The CDR3 runs to 13 residues. The ends were cut back, 2 bases at V and 3 bases at J, with 8 bases in the middle. Germline V gene sequence: CDR1 SGHAT, CDR2 FQNNGV.

This chain links TRBV7-3 with TRBJ1-1; D is undetermined. The V and J ends lost 2 bases and 5 bases respectively, with 12 bases between them. Germline loops: CDR1 SGHTA, CDR2 FQGTGA. The CDR3 loop spans 14 amino acids. The chain's CDR3 is CASSLSITGTEAFF. CDR3 DNA sequence: TGTGCCAGCAGCTTATCCATCACTGGGACTGAAGCTTTCTTT.

This clone has only a few counts. V gene TRBV30 combines with J gene TRBJ1-2, with D uncertain. This CDR3 spans 16 amino acids. V lost 0 bases, J lost 0 bases, and 14 bases lay in between. The germline gives CDR1 GTSNPN, CDR2 SVGIG (reference sequence). The chain's CDR3 is CAWSVGSGRSNYGYTF. In DNA, the CDR3 is TGTGCCTGGAGTGTGGGTTCGGGCAGGTCTAACTATGGCTACACCTTC.